Included here is one T cell receptor (beta chain) sequence, with context. What it binds is unknown. TCRdb's table, derived via immunoSEQ multiplex PCR, lists solely in-frame clones and lacks some. The sample lists about 12,000 clones; 60% to 80% were seen once. The sample originates from a study of T cells in tumors after PD-1 blockade. Study in general: Patients had no prior checkpoint blockade, systemic immunosuppressants, or anti-cancer therapy within 4 weeks. Study-level points and caveats: Clonal replacement, not reinvigoration, is suggested for expanded exhausted CD8+ clones after therapy.

V shed 3 bases and J shed 4 bases, with 15 bases lying between them. CDR3 size: 15 residues. CDR1 is SGHNT, CDR2 YYREEE, per germline (reference sequence). The starting material was tumor tissue, obtained before anti-PD-1 treatment. The chain uses TRBV5-4 and TRBJ2-3; D remains ambiguous. This TCR was sampled from a human donor with basal cell carcinoma. CDR3 sequence reads: CASSWTLDAADTQYF. The DNA for the CDR3 is TGTGCCAGCAGCTGGACCTTGGATGCGGCAGATACGCAGTATTTT.